This T cell receptor (beta chain) emerged from a study of graft-versus-host responses after intestinal transplantation (dated by TCRdb to about 2021). A note on the overall study: Recipients received multivisceral, liver-intestinal, or isolated intestinal transplants. Every recipient was given anti-thymocyte globulin induction, then maintenance tacrolimus and steroids for 2 to 4 years. Graft-versus-host and host-versus-graft alloreactive T cell clones were tracked in the graft, circulation and bone marrow after intestinal transplantation using bulk TCR-beta CDR3 sequencing. Rather than being sequenced by the commercial service, samples from a few later patients were sequenced in-house on an Illumina MiSeq and processed with MiXCR. Of the roughly 25 intestinal transplant recipients enrolled in the cohort, one of whom was a retransplant, a few patients without pretransplant specimens were excluded. A peak of at least 4% donor T cells among recipient peripheral blood mononuclear cells was the definition used for donor T cell macrochimerism. Alloreactive clones were identified by sequencing pre-transplant mixed lymphocyte reaction products and comparing them with unstimulated pre-transplant donor and recipient T cells.

To prepare the library, the immunoSEQ multiplex PCR assay was applied. For most patients, genomic DNA was isolated using the Qiagen DNeasy Blood and Tissue Kit and was shipped frozen to Adaptive Biotechnologies for TCR sequencing. For most patients, high-throughput TCR-beta CDR3 sequencing of genomic DNA was performed by Adaptive Biotechnologies. In the original analysis: Adaptive's ImmunoSEQ software was the source of the TCR sequencing data for around 20 patients, while a few other patients were processed with MiXCR and VDJtools. To correct CD4 versus CD8 sorting errors, sequences present in both subsets at a frequency ratio below 5:1 were removed. CDR3 nucleotide sequences shared by donor and recipient were removed because the origin of these sequences could not be assigned. At least 2-fold expansion over unstimulated cells and a minimum CFSE-low frequency of 0.002% (template counts) or 0.001% (read counts) were required for clones to be classified as alloreactive. Clones were considered mappable if detected in sequenced pre-transplant spleen, lymph node, or MLR CFSE-low populations of the donor or recipient. The cumulative frequency of alloreactive clones was calculated as a percentage of all sequences, weighted by copy number. Entries here come from immuneACCESS through TCRdb and include only in-frame sequences with V and J called. Some clones fail to appear in such tables; in the studies checked, an unresolved V gene covers under half of the shortfall, and the cause of the remainder is unknown. V and J calls and clone size are as listed in that table; D and trimming were resolved from the DNA. Counted in this sample were 75,000 to 100,000 clones; about nine tenths of them appeared once. Under 0.2% of the sample rests with the top ten.

The study at large found these results: Peak levels of circulating GvH clones were associated with declines in HvG clones early after transplant. The conclusions were limited by the relatively low number and heterogeneity of the intestinal transplant patients. Patients with donor T cell macrochimerism had high GvH to HvG T cell clonal ratios in their allografts. GvH clones were detected in recipient bone marrow, and some of these GvH clones were observed earlier in ileal mucosa or blood, consistent with an intestinal mucosal origin.

This clone was picked up one time. Its antigen is currently not known. Base qualities are not at hand, and no much larger clone is one base apart. This sample's time point label indicates: cells obtained before transplantation from donor or recipient. CD3+CD4+ and CD3+CD8+ populations were FACS-sorted from unstimulated pre-transplant donor and recipient cells taken from spleen or lymph nodes. The receptor was derived from a human donor who was the organ donor for an intestinal transplant. The sample consisted of unstimulated CD4+ T cells sorted from spleen or lymph node cells, taken before transplant.

The CDR3 region reads CASSQKGSLGGLDTGELFF. The nucleotides read TGCGCCAGCAGCCAAAAGGGGAGTCTCGGGGGTCTCGACACCGGGGAGCTGTTTTTT. The V gene is TRBV4-1 and the J gene is TRBJ2-2; TRBD2 is a possible D gene, resting on 6 matching bases. The germline V gene specifies MGHRA as CDR1 and YSYEKL as CDR2. Trimming takes 2 bases from V and 3 bases from J, and the germline ends sit 22 bases apart. The CDR3 numbers 19 residues from cysteine through phenylalanine. Here the CDR3 DNA is all that survives: 57 bases in frame from base 1.